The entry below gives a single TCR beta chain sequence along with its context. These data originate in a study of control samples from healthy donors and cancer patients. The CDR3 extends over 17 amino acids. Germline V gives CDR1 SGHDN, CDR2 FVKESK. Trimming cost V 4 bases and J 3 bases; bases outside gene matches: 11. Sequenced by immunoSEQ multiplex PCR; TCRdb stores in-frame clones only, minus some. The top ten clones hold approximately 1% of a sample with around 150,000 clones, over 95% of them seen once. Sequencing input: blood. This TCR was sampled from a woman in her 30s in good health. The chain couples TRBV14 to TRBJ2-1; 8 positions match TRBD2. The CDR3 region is CASSLMRGAPYYNEQFF. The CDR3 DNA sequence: TGTGCCAGCAGCCTGATGCGGGGGGCCCCCTACTACAATGAGCAGTTCTTC.